These T cell receptor beta chains were read from a single sample in a study of blood T cell repertoires in COVID-19. Assay used: immunoSEQ multiplex PCR; TCRdb lists only in-frame clones, some missing. The repertoire holds roughly 440,000 clones, approximately 88% seen once, with over 10% in the top ten. Sequenced sample: peripheral blood. The receptors originated from a woman in her 50s with COVID-19, enrolled during active disease. CDR3s include the opening cysteine and the closing phenylalanine or tryptophan. The order of the fields is clone size, D gene, J gene, V gene, CDR3 protein, CDR3 DNA. The D gene is left open where the match is weak. The size of a clone is reported for some rows only, either as once, few or many, or as a class for expanded clones.

>NA|TRBD1|TRBJ2-7|TRBV7-9
CASSSRDRAYEQYF
TGTGCCAGCAGCTCCCGGGACAGAGCCTACGAGCAGTACTTC
>NA|NA|TRBJ2-7|TRBV27
CASSFGGGQGGYEQYF
TGTGCCAGCAGTTTTGGAGGCGGCCAAGGGGGCTACGAGCAGTACTTC
>NA|TRBD1|TRBJ2-7|TRBV5-1
CASSLNVDRVLYEQYF
TGCGCCAGCAGCTTGAATGTGGACAGGGTCCTCTACGAGCAGTACTTC
>NA|TRBD2|TRBJ2-3|TRBV30
CAWSAAGGTDTQYF
TGTGCCTGGAGTGCGGCGGGGGGTACAGATACGCAGTATTTT
>NA|NA|TRBJ2-7|TRBV2
CASTFGKGGTYEQYF
TGTGCCAGCACCTTCGGGAAGGGGGGGACCTACGAGCAGTACTTC
>NA|NA|TRBJ1-1|TRBV10-2
CASGQMNTEAFF
TGCGCCAGCGGACAGATGAACACTGAAGCTTTCTTT
>NA|NA|TRBJ1-2|TRBV12-3/TRBV12-4
CASSLQGYYGYTF
TGTGCCAGCAGTTTGCAGGGGTACTATGGCTACACCTTC
>NA|TRBD1|TRBJ2-1|TRBV4-2
CASSQGQGVNEQFF
TGTGCCAGCAGCCAAGGACAGGGTGTGAATGAGCAGTTCTTC
>NA|NA|TRBJ1-3|TRBV13
CASSSPVPGGNTIYF
TGTGCCAGCAGCTCTCCGGTCCCAGGAGGAAACACCATATATTTT
>NA|TRBD2|TRBJ2-7|TRBV15
CATSRVLGEGYEQYF
TGTGCCACCAGCAGAGTACTGGGGGAGGGCTACGAGCAGTACTTC
>NA|NA|TRBJ2-7|TRBV7-2
CASSSGAHEQYF
TGTGCCAGCAGCTCTGGGGCCCACGAGCAGTACTTC
>NA|TRBD1|TRBJ1-1|TRBV7-9
CASSLSPGGSLDTEAFF
TGTGCCAGCAGCTTATCGCCAGGGGGAAGTTTGGACACTGAAGCTTTCTTT
>NA|NA|TRBJ1-5|TRBV19
CASSIRDTNQPQHF
TGTGCCAGTAGTATCCGGGACACAAATCAGCCCCAGCATTTT
>NA|NA|TRBJ1-1|TRBV6-5
CALREGPRTEAFF
TGTGCCCTTAGGGAGGGGCCGAGGACTGAAGCTTTCTTT
>NA|TRBD2|TRBJ2-3|TRBV10-1
CASSVHSGGEDTQYF
TGCGCCAGCAGTGTCCATAGCGGGGGAGAGGATACGCAGTATTTT
>once|TRBD1|TRBJ1-6|TRBV27
CASGRDRQGDSPLHF
TGTGCCAGCGGGAGGGACAGGCAAGGGGATTCACCCCTCCACTTT
>NA|NA|TRBJ2-7|TRBV23-1
CASSPQTVPRDIEQYF
TGCGCCAGCAGTCCCCAAACCGTCCCCCGGGACATCGAGCAGTACTTC
>NA|TRBD1|TRBJ2-1|TRBV5-8
CASSLGVGTGEGNEQFF
TGTGCCAGCAGCTTGGGCGTGGGGACAGGGGAGGGTAATGAGCAGTTCTTC
>NA|NA|TRBJ1-5|TRBV30
CAWSGGTAPNQPQHF
TGTGCCTGGAGTGGTGGGACTGCACCAAATCAGCCCCAGCATTTT
>NA|NA|TRBJ1-2|TRBV6-5
CASRIQGAHGYTF
TGTGCCAGCAGGATACAGGGAGCCCATGGCTACACCTTC
>NA|TRBD2|TRBJ2-3|TRBV30
CAWSGASGGARTDTQYF
TGTGCCTGGAGTGGGGCTAGCGGGGGAGCCCGCACAGATACGCAGTATTTT
>NA|NA|TRBJ1-2|TRBV19
CASSINGNYGYTF
TGTGCCAGTAGTATCAACGGTAACTATGGCTACACCTTC
>NA|TRBD1|TRBJ1-1|TRBV6-6
CASSKPWDRETEAFF
TGTGCCAGCAGTAAACCCTGGGACAGGGAAACTGAAGCTTTCTTT
>NA|TRBD1|TRBJ2-3|TRBV7-8
CASSSTGNRDTQYF
TGTGCCAGCAGCTCGACAGGGAACAGAGATACGCAGTATTTT
>NA|NA|TRBJ2-7|TRBV6-5
CASSPTQTDGYEQYF
TGTGCCAGCAGTCCAACACAGACAGACGGGTACGAGCAGTACTTC
>NA|NA|TRBJ1-6|TRBV5-8
CASSWTANNSPLHF
TGTGCCAGCAGCTGGACAGCGAATAATTCACCCCTCCACTTT
>once|TRBD1|TRBJ2-7|TRBV7-2
CASSLVPTGGAYEQYF
TGTGCCAGCAGCTTAGTGCCGACAGGGGGTGCCTACGAGCAGTACTTC
>NA|NA|TRBJ1-1|TRBV5-1
CASSSGASYTEAFF
TGCGCCAGCAGCTCTGGGGCCTCCTACACTGAAGCTTTCTTT
>NA|NA|TRBJ1-1|TRBV7-8
CASSLALWGSQAFF
TGTGCCAGCAGCTTAGCGCTGTGGGGCAGCCAAGCTTTCTTT
>NA|NA|TRBJ2-2|TRBV12-5
CASVPLTPPGELFF
TGTGCTAGTGTTCCGTTGACTCCGCCCGGGGAGCTGTTTTTT
>NA|NA|TRBJ2-3|TRBV9
CASSVGGAGGADTQYF
TGTGCCAGCAGCGTAGGGGGAGCTGGTGGGGCAGATACGCAGTATTTT
>NA|TRBD1|TRBJ1-1|TRBV19
CASSPLDREWWLSTEAFF
TGTGCCAGTAGTCCCTTAGACAGGGAGTGGTGGCTGAGCACTGAAGCTTTCTTT
>once|NA|TRBJ2-7|TRBV2
CASQTGNAEQYF
TGTGCCAGTCAAACGGGGAACGCCGAGCAGTACTTC
>NA|TRBD2|TRBJ2-3|TRBV2
CASSEAGGVADTQYF
TGTGCCAGCAGTGAAGCCGGGGGGGTGGCAGATACGCAGTATTTT
>NA|TRBD1|TRBJ2-3|TRBV9
CASSAHGDSFTDTQYF
TGTGCCAGCAGCGCCCACGGGGACAGTTTCACAGATACGCAGTATTTT
>NA|NA|TRBJ2-1|TRBV19
CATTEGDYNEQFF
TGTGCCACCACCGAGGGGGACTACAATGAGCAGTTCTTC
>once|TRBD2|TRBJ2-7|TRBV19
CAAGREYEQYF
TGTGCCGCGGGGAGGGAGTACGAGCAGTACTTC
>NA|NA|TRBJ1-1|TRBV19
CASSIEESWGDGFF
TGTGCCAGTAGTATAGAGGAATCGTGGGGGGACGGGTTCTTT
>NA|NA|TRBJ1-5|TRBV6-1
CASSDVGRLNQPQHF
TGTGCCAGCAGTGACGTGGGGCGGCTCAATCAGCCCCAGCATTTT
>once|NA|TRBJ2-7|TRBV5-4
CASSSTGSSYEQYF
TGTGCCAGCAGCTCCACAGGGAGCTCCTACGAGCAGTACTTC
>NA|NA|TRBJ1-1|TRBV6-5
CASSPFSMNTEAFF
TGTGCCAGCAGCCCCTTTAGCATGAACACTGAAGCTTTCTTT
>NA|NA|TRBJ1-2|TRBV18
CASSLLTEDGYTF
TGTGCCAGCTCACTACTGACAGAGGATGGCTACACCTTC
>few|TRBD2|TRBJ2-1|TRBV5-4
CASSLAASGAFISYNEQFF
TGTGCCAGCAGCTTGGCCGCTAGCGGGGCGTTTATCTCCTACAATGAGCAGTTCTTC
>NA|TRBD1|TRBJ1-2|TRBV28
CASSSGGTGLYGYTF
TGTGCCAGCAGTTCGGGGGGGACAGGGCTCTATGGCTACACCTTC
>NA|TRBD1|TRBJ1-2|TRBV19
CASSIGTANYGYTF
TGTGCCAGTAGTATCGGGACAGCCAACTATGGCTACACCTTC
>NA|NA|TRBJ1-1|TRBV9
CASSVDLNTEAFF
TGTGCCAGCAGCGTAGACTTGAACACTGAAGCTTTCTTT
>NA|TRBD1|TRBJ1-2|TRBV5-4
CASSLRTGGAYGYTF
TGTGCCAGCAGCTTAAGGACAGGGGGTGCTTATGGCTACACCTTC
>NA|NA|TRBJ2-5|TRBV12-2
CASRLKETSETQYF
TGTGCAAGTCGCTTAAAGGAGACCTCGGAGACCCAGTACTTC
>NA|NA|TRBJ1-3|TRBV19
CASSIKSYSGNTIYF
TGTGCCAGTAGTATAAAGTCCTACTCTGGAAACACCATATATTTT
>NA|NA|TRBJ1-5|TRBV21-1
CASRPRDSLVRKGIQHF
TGTGCCAGCAGACCCCGGGACAGTCTTGTTCGAAAGGGGATCCAGCATTTT
>NA|TRBD1|TRBJ1-6|TRBV30
CAWNRGYSPLHF
TGTGCCTGGAACAGGGGGTACTCACCCCTCCACTTT
>NA|TRBD1|TRBJ1-2|TRBV7-2
CASSLGGTGGLGYTF
TGTGCCAGCAGCTTAGGCGGGACAGGGGGCTTGGGCTACACCTTC
>few|TRBD1|TRBJ1-5|TRBV3-1/TRBV3-2
CASSLKQGDQPQHF
TGTGCCAGCAGCCTTAAACAGGGGGATCAGCCCCAGCATTTT
>NA|TRBD1|TRBJ1-2|TRBV23-1
CASRQQGAGGYTF
TGCGCCAGCAGACAACAGGGGGCGGGTGGCTACACCTTC
>NA|NA|TRBJ1-2|TRBV19
CASSIGRGGYGYTF
TGTGCCAGTAGTATCGGCAGGGGAGGGTATGGCTACACCTTC
>NA|TRBD2|TRBJ2-1|TRBV5-1
CASSLAGTSVNNEQFF
TGCGCCAGCAGCTTGGCCGGGACTAGCGTCAACAATGAGCAGTTCTTC
>few|TRBD2|TRBJ2-1|TRBV30
CAWSLLGGNEQFF
TGTGCCTGGAGTTTATTGGGGGGGAATGAGCAGTTCTTC
>NA|NA|TRBJ1-5|TRBV12-3/TRBV12-4
CASSRQLNQPQHF
TGTGCCAGCAGTCGACAGTTGAATCAGCCCCAGCATTTT
>NA|TRBD2|TRBJ2-1|TRBV5-1
CASSLRLAGYNEQFF
TGCGCCAGCAGCCTTCGACTAGCGGGGTACAATGAGCAGTTCTTC